The TCR beta chain under discussion was sequenced for a study of early T cells in non-severe SARS-CoV-2 infection. Overall study findings and caveats: Private and CD4 specificities were missed by VDJdb matching, which favored anti-spike CD8 responses.

This clonotype was counted only a few times. Its matching antigen is unknown. Trimming took 1 base from V and 0 from J, leaving 7 bases between them. The CDR3 has 13 residues. Germline V gene sequence: CDR1 DFQATT, CDR2 SNEGSKA (reference sequence). Individual cDNA molecules each received unique molecular identifiers attached to them. TCRdb re-called the 5' RACE reads through MiXCR, storing one row per CDR3 protein. The table lists some 91,000 distinct CDR3 sequences, about 13% of them singletons. This receptor was taken from an adult who was a healthcare worker with PCR-confirmed SARS-CoV-2 infection or an uninfected control (not recorded which). The chain is built from TRBV20-1 and TRBJ2-7; no definite D call. Sequencing input: whole blood. CDR3 protein: CSARGTNSYEQYF. CDR3 nucleotides: TGCAGTGCTAGAGGCACCAACTCCTACGAGCAGTACTTC.